This T cell receptor (beta chain) was documented in a study of PD-1 blockade in classical Hodgkin lymphoma. The CDR3 is 16 residues long. The V and J ends lost 3 bases and 1 base respectively, with 15 bases between them. From germline, CDR1 is KGHSH and CDR2 LQKENI. Each and every patient relapsed after autologous stem cell transplantation, and patients got differing brentuximab vedotin exposure. Study-level points and caveats: Lower baseline TCR diversity was reported for newly diagnosed patients than for healthy donors.

Profiling relied on immunoSEQ multiplex PCR, and the TCRdb table lists in-frame clones only, not all of them. Seen here are 70,000 or so clones, approximately 94% observed once, and the top ten hold roughly 8%. For this clone: No antigen is known for it.

This specimen consisted of peripheral blood mononuclear cells (PBMCs), obtained at baseline. This receptor was obtained from a human donor with classical Hodgkin lymphoma. The chain employs TRBV18 and TRBJ1-1, with TRBD1 as a possible D gene (5 bases). The CDR3 DNA reads as TGTGCCAGCTCACCGGAACCGGGACCCAGGAACACTGAAGCTTTCTTT. Protein: CASSPEPGPRNTEAFF.